The text below deals with one T cell receptor (beta chain). The CDR3 does not end in the conserved phenylalanine or tryptophan, so this is likely a read error. This sample is drawn from a study of blood T cells in healthy people across ages. Primers used in a second PCR of roughly 7 to 12 cycles were a sample-barcoded 5' primer and a J-beta primer mix. One entry per CDR3 protein, called by TCRdb with MiXCR from the 5' RACE reads. The profile covers roughly 2 million distinct CDR3 sequences, with less than 50% appearing a single time and 2.1% taken by the ten largest. After removal of 6 bases from V and 10 bases from J, the junction contained 15 bases not matched to a gene. The CDR3 length is 15 residues. Germline V gene sequence: CDR1 SGHAT, CDR2 FQNNGV.

Sample: blood. This receptor was identified in a woman between 40 and 50 years old in good health. The chain links TRBV11-2 to TRBJ2-1, with TRBD2 matching 7 bases. The CDR3 loop is CASRRGTTPLGEQFL. In DNA, the CDR3 is TGTGCCAGCAGGCGTGGGACTACGCCACTCGGGGAGCAGTTCCTC.